This paragraph reports one T cell receptor beta chain. No antigen is known for it. This sample was taken from a study of STAT5B mutations in CD4+ large granular lymphocyte leukemia. Regarding the study as a whole: Patient CD4-sorted repertoires looked more clonal than healthy CD4+ repertoires, even without putative leukemic clones.

The germline gives CDR1 KGHSH, CDR2 LQKENI. V was pared by 0 bases and J by 2 bases, with 6 bases of the junction left unmatched. CDR3 length equals 16 residues. TCRdb's copy holds only in-frame clones and misses some; the assay was immunoSEQ multiplex PCR. The sample holds about 28,000 clones, 65% to 80% seen once. Sequenced: CD4+ T cells from blood buffy coats. This receptor was taken from a human donor in good health. The chain employs TRBV18 and TRBJ1-2; 7 bases are a match to TRBD1. CDR3 DNA: TGTGCCAGCTCACCACCGGGCAGGGGGTTCAACTATGGCTACACCTTC. Protein product: CASSPPGRGFNYGYTF.